These 20 T cell receptor beta chains were sequenced from one sample in a study of shared clonotypes between healthy human individuals. Measured with immunoSEQ multiplex PCR; TCRdb has only the in-frame clones, and not every one. The sample lists about 380,000 clones; about 96% were seen once. The sample was memory CD8+ T cells sorted from blood. Documented subset: CD45RO+ cells pooled with CCR7-negative TemRA cells. The source of these receptors is a man in his thirties or forties in good health.

The rearrangement uses TRBV28 and TRBJ2-4, with 10 bases identical to TRBD2. The V gene's germline CDR1 is MDHEN and CDR2 SYDVKM. The CDR3 consists of 16 residues. The V gene end was trimmed by 6 bases and the J gene end by 4 bases; junction bases not matched to a gene: 9. CDR3 bases: TGTGCCAGCAGCCGCCCGACTAGCGGGTTAAAAAACATTCAGTACTTC. Protein sequence: CASSRPTSGLKNIQYF.

V usage is TRBV7-9 and J usage is TRBJ1-6; D remains ambiguous. The CDR3 sequence is 15 residues long. Looked up from germline, CDR1 is SEHNR and CDR2 is FQNEAQ (reference sequence). The V gene lost 2 bases and the J gene lost 5 bases, with 10 bases spanning the gap. The CDR3 DNA follows: TGTGCCAGCAGCTTAAAGGCCGGGCATAATTCACCCCTCCACTTT. Protein: CASSLKAGHNSPLHF.

The rearrangement joins TRBV10-3 to TRBJ2-1, with 9 bases identical to TRBD1. The CDR3 is made up of 15 amino acids. V lost 6 bases to trimming and J lost 9 bases; unmatched junction nucleotides: 12. Germline V gives CDR1 ENHRY, CDR2 SYGVKD. As DNA, the CDR3 is TGTGCCATCAGGGGCGGGGACAGGGTTACTTTTGAGCAGTTCTTC. This gives the protein CAIRGGDRVTFEQFF.

This clone has only one observation. In the same sample, other DNA sequences code for this CDR3. This chain connects TRBV6-1 to TRBJ2-7; 8 nucleotides align to TRBD2. Trimming took 1 base from V and 2 from J; bases not matched to a gene: 4. Germline-derived CDR1 and CDR2 are MNHNS and SASEGT. CDR3 length: 15 residues. CDR3 sequence (DNA): TGTGCCAGCAGTGAAGGCACTAGCGGAACCTACGAGCAGTACTTC. Its translation is CASSEGTSGTYEQYF.

The chain combines TRBV7-9 with TRBJ2-7, with 15 nucleotides matching TRBD2. V trimming: 7 bases; J trimming: 1 base; junction bases outside the gene matches: 14. The germline V gene has CDR1 SEHNR and CDR2 FQNEAQ (reference sequence). The CDR3 sequence is 19 residues long. This CDR3 is CASTTWTSGRASESYEQYF. CDR3 coding DNA: TGTGCCAGCACCACGTGGACTAGCGGGAGGGCCAGCGAATCCTACGAGCAGTACTTC. Using reference TRBV7-9 and TRBJ2-7 for the parts outside the CDR3, the full variable domain is DTGVSQNPRHKITKRGQNVTFRCDPISEHNRLYWYRQTLGQGPEFLTYFQNEAQLEKSRLLSDRFSAERPKGSFSTLEIQRTEQGDSAMYLCASTTWTSGRASESYEQYFGPGTRLTVT.

The chain links TRBV7-9 to TRBJ2-3; tentatively, D is TRBD2 (6 bases). This CDR3 comprises 14 residues. Germline V gene data show CDR1 as SEHNR and CDR2 as FQNEAQ (reference sequence). The V gene lost 1 base and the J gene lost 6 bases, with 11 bases spanning the gap. As DNA, the CDR3 is TGTGCCAGCAGCTTAGACCACGGGAGCGATACGCAGTATTTT. Translating gives CASSLDHGSDTQYF.

This chain links TRBV18 with TRBJ2-7, with 10 positions matching TRBD1. The CDR3 consists of 14 residues. The junction had 5 bases not matched to a gene; V was cut back by 4 bases and J by 5 bases. CDR1 and CDR2 from the germline V gene are KGHSH and LQKENI. The CDR3 sequence is CASSLGTGEHEQYF. The CDR3, as DNA: TGTGCCAGCTCACTCGGGACAGGGGAACACGAGCAGTACTTC.

This chain connects TRBV6-5 to TRBJ1-6; weak D call: TRBD1 (6 bases). CDR3 size: 15 residues. The germline V and J ends were trimmed by 3 bases and 10 bases, with 16 bases remaining between them. Germline V CDR1 and CDR2: MNHEY, SVGAGI. Here the CDR3 reads CASSYDGGRPSPLHF. CDR3 in DNA: TGTGCCAGCAGTTATGATGGGGGGCGCCCCTCACCCCTCCACTTT.

The genes are TRBV27 and TRBJ2-1; D possibly matches TRBD1 or TRBD2 (5 bases each). The length of the CDR3 is 15 residues. Germline V CDR1 and CDR2: MNHEY, SMNVEV (reference sequence). Between the trimmed V and J ends, which lost 3 bases and 10 bases, there was a span of 19 bases. The CDR3 protein is CASSLGDPRYGEQFF. The CDR3 coding sequence is TGTGCCAGCAGTTTGGGGGACCCCCGATACGGGGAGCAGTTCTTC.

V is TRBV4-2 and J is TRBJ2-3; D is ambiguous. The germline V gene encodes CDR1 LGHNA and CDR2 YNFKEQ. The ends were cut back, 4 bases at V and 7 bases at J, with 15 bases in the middle. The length of the CDR3 is 14 residues. The CDR3 DNA is TGTGCCAGCAGCCGTTTAATTAGCTTGCATACGCAGTATTTT. This encodes CASSRLISLHTQYF.

The chain uses TRBV5-6 and TRBJ1-5, with D maybe TRBD1 (5 bases). V was cut by 0 bases and J by 7 bases, with 8 bases left in between. CDR1 SGHDT and CDR2 YYEEEE come from the germline V gene. The CDR3 is 13 residues long. CDR3 loop: CASSLERGQPQHF. As DNA, the CDR3 is TGTGCCAGCAGCTTGGAGCGGGGGCAGCCCCAGCATTTT.

V gene TRBV6-5 combines with J gene TRBJ1-2; D is perhaps TRBD1 (6 bases). This CDR3 region has 13 residues. The ends were cut back, 5 bases at V and 7 bases at J, with 14 bases in the middle. Per germline, CDR1 MNHEY and CDR2 SVGAGI. The CDR3 is CASSALQGGGYTF. In DNA, the CDR3 is TGTGCCAGCAGTGCTCTACAGGGAGGTGGCTACACCTTC.

V is TRBV7-9 and J is TRBJ2-1; 10 bases are a match to TRBD1. Germline values: CDR1 SEHNR, CDR2 FQNEAQ (reference sequence). The CDR3 runs 15 residues. The trim removed 4 bases at V and 5 bases at J, leaving 5 bases unmatched. The CDR3 region has the DNA TGTGCCAGCAGCTCCGGGACAGGGGAGAACAATGAGCAGTTCTTC. It codes for CASSSGTGENNEQFF.

The chain couples TRBV5-6 to TRBJ2-1, with D unclear. Deletions cut 0 bases from V and 9 bases from J, with 4 bases between. The CDR3 runs to 11 residues. From germline, CDR1 is SGHDT and CDR2 YYEEEE. CDR3 bases: TGTGCCAGCAGCTTGGTAGGTGAGCAGTTCTTC. Protein product: CASSLVGEQFF.

The rearrangement links TRBV5-5 to TRBJ1-3, with 9 bases fitting TRBD1. This CDR3 is built from 17 residues. The V and J ends lost 4 bases and 0 bases, in that order; junction bases with no gene match: 8. Germline-derived CDR1 and CDR2 are SGHKS and YYEKEE (reference sequence). CDR3: CASSARDRAFSGNTIYF. CDR3 DNA sequence: TGTGCCAGCAGCGCCCGGGACAGGGCATTCTCTGGAAACACCATATATTTT.

The V gene is TRBV18, the J gene TRBJ2-1, with 8 bases matching TRBD1. In germline, CDR1 is KGHSH, CDR2 LQKENI. The CDR3 consists of 14 residues. The trim removed 4 bases at V and 1 base at J, leaving 0 bases unmatched. CDR3 nucleotides: TGTGCCAGCTCACGACAGGGGTCCTACAATGAGCAGTTCTTC. Encoded protein: CASSRQGSYNEQFF.

V gene TRBV28 combines with J gene TRBJ1-5; 7 bases are shared with TRBD1. The CDR3 totals 13 residues. CDR1 is MDHEN and CDR2 is SYDVKM in the germline V gene. V lost 5 bases to trimming and J lost 5 bases; unmatched junction nucleotides: 3. The CDR3 sequence is CASSQDRDQPQHF. CDR3 in DNA: TGTGCCAGCAGTCAAGACAGGGATCAGCCCCAGCATTTT.

This clone was counted once. V gene TRBV29-1 combines with J gene TRBJ2-3; D uncertain. This CDR3 spans 14 amino acids. Germline-derived CDR1 and CDR2 are SQVTM and ANQGSEA. With 6 bases removed from V and 0 bases from J, the gap between germline ends came to 13 bases. CDR3 nucleotides: TGCAGCGTGCGGCGCTCGGATAGCACAGATACGCAGTATTTT. Translated: CSVRRSDSTDTQYF.

This clone was found once. CDR3 DNA sequence: TGTGCCAGCAGCTACGGCGGCAGAGGGTACAATGAGCAGTTCTTC. Translating it yields CASSYGGRGYNEQFF. V and J are TRBV11-1 and TRBJ2-1, with a tentative D call TRBD2 (5 bases). V was trimmed by 4 bases and J by 4 bases, leaving 14 bases between them. Germline V gene data show CDR1 as SGHAT and CDR2 as FQDESV (reference sequence). The CDR3 has 15 residues.

The rearrangement links TRBV2 to TRBJ1-4, with TRBD1 identical over 7 bases. In germline, CDR1 is SNHLY, CDR2 FYNNEI. V was pared by 9 bases and J by 0 bases, with 7 bases of the junction left unmatched. The CDR3 loop spans 15 amino acids. The CDR3 loop reads CASKYTGATNEKLFF. The CDR3 coding sequence is TGTGCCAGTAAATATACAGGGGCAACTAATGAAAAACTGTTTTTT.